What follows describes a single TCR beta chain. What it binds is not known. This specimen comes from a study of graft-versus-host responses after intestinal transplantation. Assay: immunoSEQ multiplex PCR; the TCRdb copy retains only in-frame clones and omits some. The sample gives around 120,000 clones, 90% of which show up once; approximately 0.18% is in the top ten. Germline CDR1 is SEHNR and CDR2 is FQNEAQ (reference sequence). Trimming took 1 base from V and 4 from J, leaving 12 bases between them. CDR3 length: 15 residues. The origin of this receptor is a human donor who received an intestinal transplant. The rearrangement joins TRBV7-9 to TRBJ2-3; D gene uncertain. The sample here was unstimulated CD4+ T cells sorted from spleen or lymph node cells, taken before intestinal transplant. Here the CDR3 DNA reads TGTGCCAGCAGCTTAGTCGACTCTCGGGCAGATACGCAGTATTTT. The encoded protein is CASSLVDSRADTQYF.